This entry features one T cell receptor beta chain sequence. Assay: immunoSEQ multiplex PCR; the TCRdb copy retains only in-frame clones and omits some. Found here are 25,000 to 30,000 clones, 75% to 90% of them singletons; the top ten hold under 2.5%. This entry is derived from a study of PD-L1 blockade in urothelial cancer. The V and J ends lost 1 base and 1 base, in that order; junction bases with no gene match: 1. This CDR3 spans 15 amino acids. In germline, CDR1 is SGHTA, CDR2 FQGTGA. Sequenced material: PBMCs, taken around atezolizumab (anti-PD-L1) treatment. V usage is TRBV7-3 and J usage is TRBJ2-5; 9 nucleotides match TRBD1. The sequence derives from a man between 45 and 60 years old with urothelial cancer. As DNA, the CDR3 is TGTGCCAGCAGCTTAAAGACAGGGGGCCAAGAGACCCAGTACTTC. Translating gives CASSLKTGGQETQYF.